What follows are 24 T cell receptor beta chains derived from one specimen sequenced in a study of blood T cell repertoires in COVID-19. TCRdb's table, derived via immunoSEQ multiplex PCR, lists solely in-frame clones and lacks some. The sample yields about 200,000 clones, around 80% seen once. The specimen was peripheral blood. These receptor sequences come from a woman older than 75 with active or convalescent COVID-19.

DNA for the CDR3: TGTGCCAGCAGTTTTGGGGGGGCAGGGAATTCACCCCTCCACTTT. The encoded protein is CASSFGGAGNSPLHF. This sequence joins TRBV28 and TRBJ1-6, with a possible D match to TRBD1 (6 bases). V was shortened by 3 bases and J by 7 bases, with 13 bases between the two germline ends. The CDR3 is 15 residues long. CDR1 is MDHEN, CDR2 SYDVKM, per germline.

The chain couples TRBV5-1 to TRBJ2-3; TRBD1 is a possible D gene (7 bases). With 4 bases removed from V and 2 bases from J, the gap between germline ends came to 17 bases. Germline V gene lookup returns CDR1 SGHRS and CDR2 YFSETQ. The CDR3 has 16 amino acids. The CDR3 spells CASSPGPGGNTDTQYF. In nucleotides, the CDR3 is TGCGCCAGCAGCCCAGGGCCAGGGGGGAACACAGATACGCAGTATTTT.

The DNA for the CDR3 is TGTGCCAGCAGCGTAGGAGGTGCCGGGACAGGGATAGAGACCCAGTACTTC. Its translation: CASSVGGAGTGIETQYF. The rearrangement links TRBV9 to TRBJ2-5; 9 bases match TRBD1. The CDR3 has 17 residues. The germline V gene has CDR1 SGDLS and CDR2 YYNGEE. Trimming took 0 bases from V and 4 from J; bases not matched to a gene: 10.

This chain links TRBV7-8 with TRBJ1-4; possibly TRBD1 for D (5 bases). The CDR3 has 11 residues. Trimming left V 1 base short and J 13 bases short, with 7 bases between. CDR1 is SGHVS, CDR2 FQNEAQ, per germline. This CDR3 reads CASSLEGPLFF. CDR3 nucleotide sequence: TGTGCCAGCAGCTTAGAGGGGCCACTGTTTTTT.

The chain is built from TRBV18 and TRBJ2-3; the D gene is possibly TRBD1 (5 bases). Between the trimmed V and J ends, which lost 2 bases and 2 bases, there was a span of 14 bases. Germline loops: CDR1 KGHSH, CDR2 LQKENI. This CDR3 is built from 16 residues. The CDR3 sequence is CASSPMTATHTDTQYF. In nucleotides, the CDR3 is TGTGCCAGCTCACCAATGACAGCTACACACACAGATACGCAGTATTTT. The variable domain in full, completed from reference TRBV18 and TRBJ2-3, reads NAGVMQNPRHLVRRRGQEARLRCSPMKGHSHVYWYRQLPEEGLKFMVYLQKENIIDESGMPKERFSAEFPKEGPSILRIQQVVRGDSAAYFCASSPMTATHTDTQYFGPGTRLTVL.

V and J are TRBV7-9 and TRBJ2-7, with D perhaps matching TRBD2 (5 bases). CDR1 SEHNR and CDR2 FQNEAQ come from the germline V gene (reference sequence). Trimming left V 5 bases short and J 5 bases short, with 16 bases between. The CDR3 runs to 14 residues. This CDR3 reads CASSHWTELDEQYF. CDR3 DNA: TGTGCCAGCAGCCATTGGACGGAACTAGACGAGCAGTACTTC. Combining the CDR3 with reference TRBV7-9 and TRBJ2-7 gives the whole variable domain DTGVSQNPRHKITKRGQNVTFRCDPISEHNRLYWYRQTLGQGPEFLTYFQNEAQLEKSRLLSDRFSAERPKGSFSTLEIQRTEQGDSAMYLCASSHWTELDEQYFGPGTRLTVT.

The chain uses TRBV3-1 (or the pseudogene TRBV3-2) and TRBJ2-5; 11 bases are shared with TRBD1. Germline CDR1 and CDR2: LGHDT and YNNKEL (reference sequence). The ends lost 4 bases at V and 1 base at J; junction bases unmatched: 2. CDR3 length equals 15 residues. CDR3 in DNA: TGTGCCAGCAGCCGCGGGACAGGGGGCCAAGAGACCCAGTACTTC. It is translated as CASSRGTGGQETQYF.

The chain uses TRBV7-8 and TRBJ1-2; 7 nucleotides agree with TRBD1. The CDR3 length is 16 residues. Germline lookup yields CDR1 SGHVS and CDR2 FQNEAQ. V dropped 1 base and J dropped 4; count of bases not matched to a gene: 9. As DNA, the CDR3 is TGTGCCAGCAGCTTAGACCTGGGACAGTCCGTCTATGGCTACACCTTC. Protein sequence: CASSLDLGQSVYGYTF.

This clone was found a few times. The rearrangement links TRBV6-5 to TRBJ2-1; 10 bases line up with TRBD1. J was trimmed by 8 bases and V by 6 bases; bases with no gene match: 7. The germline V gene has CDR1 MNHEY and CDR2 SVGAGI. The CDR3 is 14 residues long. This CDR3 is CASSVDRGKDEQFF. For the CDR3, the DNA is TGTGCCAGCAGCGTGGACAGGGGGAAGGATGAGCAGTTCTTC.

The gene calls are TRBV5-1 and TRBJ1-2; TRBD1 matches 11 bases. J gave up 6 bases and V 4 bases, and 5 bases lay outside the gene matches. CDR3 length equals 14 residues. The germline CDR1 and CDR2 sequences are SGHRS and YFSETQ. CDR3 coding DNA: TGCGCCAGCAGCATTAGGACAGGGGGCAATGGCTACACCTTC. Translated, it gives CASSIRTGGNGYTF.

The rearrangement uses TRBV5-1 and TRBJ2-7; TRBD2 agrees at 8 bases. Germline lookup yields CDR1 SGHRS and CDR2 YFSETQ. The CDR3 loop spans 13 amino acids. V lost 7 bases, J lost 3 bases, and 6 bases stayed unmatched. The CDR3: CASAPGGGYEQYF. The CDR3 DNA is TGCGCCAGCGCCCCGGGGGGGGGCTACGAGCAGTACTTC.

This clone was observed a handful of times. The genes are TRBV11-3 and TRBJ1-4, with a tentative D call TRBD1 (5 bases). Trimming removed 5 bases at V and 7 bases at J, with 17 bases between. The CDR3 extends over 15 amino acids. Germline V lookup: CDR1 SGHNT, CDR2 YENEEA. The CDR3 region is CASSQAGGVGEKLFF. As DNA, the CDR3 is TGTGCCAGCAGCCAAGCGGGGGGGGTTGGTGAAAAACTGTTTTTT.

The chain recombines TRBV5-1 with TRBJ2-5; 7 nucleotides match TRBD1. V trimming: 5 bases; J trimming: 4 bases; junction bases outside the gene matches: 8. Germline CDR1 is SGHRS and CDR2 is YFSETQ. The CDR3 has 14 residues. The CDR3 spells CASSRPTGRETQYF. The CDR3 DNA reads TGCGCCAGCAGTCGCCCGACAGGGAGAGAGACCCAGTACTTC.

This clone was seen a handful of times. This rearrangement joins TRBV7-2 to TRBJ1-6, with D unresolved. Trimming took 8 bases from V and 6 from J, leaving 5 bases between them. This CDR3 comprises 11 residues. Germline V gives CDR1 SGHTA, CDR2 FQGNSA. Written as DNA, the CDR3 is TGTGCCAGCGGGCTTAATTCACCCCTCCACTTT. The encoded protein is CASGLNSPLHF.

The gene calls are TRBV29-1 and TRBJ1-1; 7 positions agree with TRBD1. The CDR3 extends over 13 amino acids. Losses at the gene ends were 8 bases for V and 0 bases for J; bases not matched to a gene: 6. Germline V gene lookup returns CDR1 SQVTM and CDR2 ANQGSEA. The CDR3 bases are TGCAGCTTTCAGGGGGACGTGAACACTGAAGCTTTCTTT. Its protein is CSFQGDVNTEAFF. The variable domain in full, with the rest retrieved from reference TRBV29-1 and TRBJ1-1, is SAVISQKPSRDICQRGTSLTIQCQVDSQVTMMFWYRQQPGQSLTLIATANQGSEATYESGFVIDKFPISRPNLTFSTLTVSNMSPEDSSIYLCSFQGDVNTEAFFGQGTRLTVV.

The table lists this clone with a count of one. The rearrangement joins TRBV5-1 to TRBJ1-2; the D is unclear. There are 11 residues in the CDR3. Trimming took off 0 bases at V and 7 bases at J, with 4 bases between the two ends. Per germline, CDR1 SGHRS and CDR2 YFSETQ. The CDR3 region has the DNA TGCGCCAGCAGCTTGGATCGTGGCTACACCTTC. Protein sequence: CASSLDRGYTF.

The rearrangement uses TRBV3-1 (or the pseudogene TRBV3-2) and TRBJ2-3; 16 bases fit TRBD2. The germline V gene encodes CDR1 LGHDT and CDR2 YNNKEL (reference sequence). There are 19 residues in the CDR3. Unmatched junction bases numbered 7, after V lost 1 base and J lost 3 bases. In DNA form, the CDR3 reads TGTGCCAGCAGCCAAGGAGCCGGGACTAGCGGGGGGGCAACAGATACGCAGTATTTT. Its protein product is CASSQGAGTSGGATDTQYF.

The V and J genes are TRBV5-1 and TRBJ1-1, with D possibly TRBD1 on 5 matching bases. V was shortened by 5 bases and J by 5 bases, with 16 bases between the two germline ends. Germline CDR1 is SGHRS and CDR2 is YFSETQ. The CDR3 is made up of 14 amino acids. The CDR3: CASSLDRVGTEAFF. DNA for the CDR3: TGCGCCAGCAGTTTAGACAGAGTAGGAACTGAAGCTTTCTTT.

J is TRBJ2-7 and V is TRBV27, with 14 bases fitting TRBD2. The J segment lost 6 bases and the V segment lost 4 bases, leaving 5 bases of the junction unmatched. Germline V CDR1 and CDR2: MNHEY, SMNVEV (reference sequence). The CDR3 extends over 15 amino acids. The CDR3 protein is CASSSTSGGAGEQYF. CDR3 nucleotide sequence: TGTGCCAGCAGTTCGACTAGCGGGGGGGCAGGCGAGCAGTACTTC.

The V gene is TRBV28, the J gene TRBJ2-5; perhaps TRBD2 as D (6 bases). The V gene lost 6 bases and the J gene lost 5 bases, with 13 bases spanning the gap. Germline V CDR1 and CDR2: MDHEN, SYDVKM. The CDR3 has 13 residues. This CDR3 is CASRVRGWETQYF. The CDR3 nucleotides are TGTGCCAGCAGGGTACGGGGGTGGGAGACCCAGTACTTC.

The chain has TRBV5-6 and TRBJ1-2, with 8 positions matching TRBD1. Germline-derived CDR1 and CDR2 are SGHDT and YYEEEE. The V gene end was trimmed by 5 bases and the J gene end by 3 bases; junction bases not matched to a gene: 6. This CDR3 spans 14 amino acids. CDR3 coding DNA: TGTGCCAGCAGGGGCCTGACAGGGGACTATGGCTACACCTTC. Encoded protein: CASRGLTGDYGYTF.

This clone was found a few times. The V call is TRBV28, the J call TRBJ1-4; perhaps TRBD1 as D (5 bases). Germline values: CDR1 MDHEN, CDR2 SYDVKM. V was cut by 3 bases and J by 5 bases, with 13 bases left in between. This CDR3 has 15 residues. CDR3 loop: CASSFTGSLNEKLFF. CDR3 nucleotides: TGTGCCAGCAGTTTTACAGGCAGCTTAAATGAAAAACTGTTTTTT.

J is TRBJ2-1 and V is TRBV3-1 (or the pseudogene TRBV3-2), with TRBD2 matching 8 bases. J lost 8 bases, V lost 4 bases, and 10 bases had no gene match. The CDR3 spans 15 residues. In germline, CDR1 is LGHDT, CDR2 YNNKEL (reference sequence). The CDR3 DNA sequence: TGTGCCAGCAGCCGAGGCATAAGCGGGGGCGATGAGCAGTTCTTC. This translates into CASSRGISGGDEQFF.

The chain links TRBV5-4 to TRBJ2-1; 7 bases match TRBD1. In germline, CDR1 is SGHNT, CDR2 YYREEE (reference sequence). CDR3 length: 16 residues. J gave up 4 bases and V 0 bases, and 7 bases lay outside the gene matches. In DNA form, the CDR3 reads TGTGCCAGCAGCTTGGGGAGACAGGGTTATTACAATGAGCAGTTCTTC. It codes for CASSLGRQGYYNEQFF.